This T cell receptor beta chain is drawn from a study of shared clonotypes between healthy human individuals. Points from the study as a whole: With several donors compared, around 5.4% of naive CD4 clonotypes were shared.

Germline-derived CDR1 and CDR2 are MGHDK and SYGVNS. V dropped 6 bases and J dropped 3 bases, with 9 bases sitting between them. This CDR3 region has 12 residues. This clone has only a few counts. Its target is not known. Several immunoSEQ plates held equal portions of the genomic DNA taken from each subset. Sequencing used immunoSEQ multiplex PCR; TCRdb keeps in-frame clones, though not all of them. This sample has tens of thousands of clones, with about 65% found just once. The sample consisted of memory CD8+ T cells sorted from blood. Subset indicated: CD45RO+ cells pooled with CCR7-negative TemRA cells. The clonotype was recovered from a man younger than 40 in good health. This chain links TRBV25-1 with TRBJ2-7, with no clear D. The CDR3 loop is CASSEHVYEQYF. The DNA for the CDR3 is TGTGCCAGCAGCGAACACGTCTACGAGCAGTACTTC.